These T cell receptor beta chains were read from a single sample in a study of T cell repertoires in cytomegalovirus infection. No antigen is known for these receptors. TCRdb re-called the reads with MiXCR, one entry per CDR3 protein. The sample includes 640,000 or so distinct CDR3 sequences, around a third of them seen just once. The source material was cultured PBMCs, sampled from culture after CMV antigen stimulation. The receptors derive from a human donor in good health (CMV status not recorded). Some clones in this sample may be carry-over from other donors' samples. Both conserved end residues are part of each CDR3. A D gene is named only where the DNA matches it firmly. Size values are once, few and many counts, or a class for expanded clones, and some rows have none.

v_gene: TRBV5-4
d_gene: .
len: 10
abundance: .
j_gene: TRBJ2-7
CDR3aa: CASSNCEQYF
CDR3nt: TGTGCCAGCAGTAATTGCGAGCAGTACTTC

v_gene: TRBV2
d_gene: TRBD2
len: 15
abundance: few
j_gene: TRBJ2-5
CDR3aa: CASTRTSGREETQYF
CDR3nt: TGTGCCAGCACACGGACTAGCGGGAGGGAAGAGACCCAGTACTTC

v_gene: TRBV7-2
d_gene: .
len: 14
abundance: .
j_gene: TRBJ2-2
CDR3aa: CASSLVTGWGELFF
CDR3nt: TGTGCCAGCAGCTTAGTGACGGGTTGGGGGGAGCTGTTTTTT

v_gene: TRBV12-3/TRBV12-4
d_gene: .
len: 14
abundance: few
j_gene: TRBJ2-2
CDR3aa: CATRRTANTGELFF
CDR3nt: TGTGCCACCCGCCGGACAGCGAACACCGGGGAGCTGTTTTTT

v_gene: TRBV7-8
d_gene: TRBD1
len: 13
abundance: .
j_gene: TRBJ1-4
CDR3aa: CASSIGTGEKLFF
CDR3nt: TGTGCCAGCAGCATAGGGACAGGCGAAAAACTGTTTTTT

v_gene: TRBV18
d_gene: .
len: 14
abundance: .
j_gene: TRBJ1-1
CDR3aa: CASSPRGRDTEAFF
CDR3nt: TGTGCCAGCTCACCGAGGGGGAGGGACACTGAAGCTTTCTTT

v_gene: TRBV28
d_gene: .
len: 15
abundance: .
j_gene: TRBJ2-1
CDR3aa: CASSSWVGDYNEQFF
CDR3nt: TGTGCCAGCAGTTCCTGGGTAGGGGACTACAATGAGCAGTTCTTC

v_gene: TRBV6-4
d_gene: .
len: 16
abundance: .
j_gene: TRBJ2-3
CDR3aa: CASSDSVREATDTQYF
CDR3nt: TGTGCCAGCAGTGACTCGGTCCGCGAGGCCACAGATACGCAGTATTTT

v_gene: TRBV11-2
d_gene: TRBD2
len: 16
abundance: .
j_gene: TRBJ2-3
CDR3aa: CASSFRTSGSQDTQYF
CDR3nt: TGTGCCAGCAGCTTTCGGACTAGCGGGAGCCAAGATACGCAGTATTTT

v_gene: TRBV3-1
d_gene: .
len: 14
abundance: few
j_gene: TRBJ1-4
CDR3aa: CASSDGWTNEKLFF
CDR3nt: TGTGCCAGCAGTGACGGGTGGACTAATGAAAAACTGTTTTTT

v_gene: TRBV27
d_gene: .
len: 15
abundance: once
j_gene: TRBJ2-5
CDR3aa: CASSDGGWHQETQYF
CDR3nt: TGTGCCAGCAGTGACGGGGGATGGCACCAAGAGACCCAGTACTTC

v_gene: TRBV12-3/TRBV12-4
d_gene: .
len: 15
abundance: .
j_gene: TRBJ2-5
CDR3aa: CASSFPHEEAETQYF
CDR3nt: TGTGCCAGCAGTTTCCCCCACGAGGAGGCAGAGACCCAGTACTTC

v_gene: TRBV12-3/TRBV12-4
d_gene: .
len: 12
abundance: few
j_gene: TRBJ1-1
CDR3aa: CASSFGGVGAFF
CDR3nt: TGTGCCAGCAGTTTTGGGGGCGTGGGAGCTTTCTTT

v_gene: TRBV7-2
d_gene: TRBD2
len: 14
abundance: many
j_gene: TRBJ2-7
CDR3aa: CASSPGLAGIEQYF
CDR3nt: TGTGCCAGCAGCCCTGGACTAGCGGGGATCGAGCAGTACTTC

v_gene: TRBV7-6
d_gene: .
len: 12
abundance: few
j_gene: TRBJ2-7
CDR3aa: CASSALSNEQYF
CDR3nt: TGTGCCAGCAGCGCGCTGTCCAACGAGCAGTACTTC

v_gene: TRBV6-2/TRBV6-3
d_gene: .
len: 13
abundance: .
j_gene: TRBJ2-1
CDR3aa: CASRVAALDEQFF
CDR3nt: TGTGCCAGCAGGGTAGCCGCTTTGGATGAGCAGTTCTTC

v_gene: TRBV7-2
d_gene: .
len: 13
abundance: .
j_gene: TRBJ2-5
CDR3aa: CASSLARGETRYF
CDR3nt: TGTGCCAGCAGCTTAGCGAGGGGGGAGACCCGGTACTTC

v_gene: TRBV15
d_gene: .
len: 16
abundance: few
j_gene: TRBJ2-1
CDR3aa: CATSHAGQSSYNEQFF
CDR3nt: TGTGCCACCAGCCATGCCGGACAGAGCTCCTACAATGAGCAGTTCTTC

v_gene: TRBV7-4
d_gene: .
len: 10
abundance: .
j_gene: TRBJ1-2
CDR3aa: CASSPDGYTF
CDR3nt: TGTGCCAGCAGCCCAGATGGCTACACCTTC

v_gene: TRBV7-2
d_gene: TRBD2
len: 19
abundance: .
j_gene: TRBJ2-4
CDR3aa: CASSLLGGGAPLAKNIQYF
CDR3nt: TGTGCCAGCAGCTTACTGGGCGGGGGGGCCCCCTTAGCCAAAAACATTCAGTACTTC

v_gene: TRBV20-1
d_gene: TRBD2
len: 14
abundance: few
j_gene: TRBJ2-7
CDR3aa: CSAQDGLAGYEQYF
CDR3nt: TGCAGTGCTCAGGACGGACTAGCGGGCTACGAGCAGTACTTC

v_gene: TRBV29-1
d_gene: .
len: 14
abundance: .
j_gene: TRBJ2-5
CDR3aa: CSVGGGILQETQYF
CDR3nt: TGCAGCGTTGGGGGTGGGATATTACAAGAGACCCAGTACTTC

v_gene: TRBV7-2
d_gene: .
len: 16
abundance: many
j_gene: TRBJ1-5
CDR3aa: CASSLDWTDPHQPQHF
CDR3nt: TGTGCCAGCAGCTTAGATTGGACAGATCCTCATCAGCCCCAGCATTTT

v_gene: TRBV19
d_gene: .
len: 13
abundance: .
j_gene: TRBJ1-1
CDR3aa: CASSTGWNTEAFF
CDR3nt: TGTGCCAGTAGTACAGGGTGGAACACTGAAGCTTTCTTT

v_gene: TRBV11-2
d_gene: .
len: 17
abundance: .
j_gene: TRBJ2-6
CDR3aa: CASSLGAGISGANVLTF
CDR3nt: TGTGCCAGCAGCTTAGGGGCCGGGATTTCTGGGGCCAACGTCCTGACTTTC

v_gene: TRBV7-2
d_gene: TRBD1
len: 14
abundance: few
j_gene: TRBJ2-7
CDR3aa: CASSLRGQGFEQYF
CDR3nt: TGTGCCAGCAGCTTACGGGGACAGGGGTTCGAGCAGTACTTC

v_gene: TRBV4-1
d_gene: .
len: 14
abundance: once
j_gene: TRBJ1-1
CDR3aa: CASSHPGRSTEAFF
CDR3nt: TGCGCCAGCAGCCACCCGGGGAGGAGCACTGAAGCTTTCTTT

v_gene: TRBV12-3/TRBV12-4
d_gene: TRBD1
len: 15
abundance: once
j_gene: TRBJ2-3
CDR3aa: CASSQTGGVTDTQYF
CDR3nt: TGTGCCAGCAGCCAGACAGGGGGAGTCACAGATACGCAGTATTTT